These 16 T cell receptor beta chains share one sample of origin, sequenced in a study of shared clonotypes between healthy human individuals (dated by TCRdb to the early 2020s). The library relied on the immunoSEQ multiplex PCR assay. Not all clones reach the TCRdb copy of this immuneACCESS table, which keeps in-frame sequences only. Checked studies attribute under half of the gap to unresolved V genes and leave the rest unexplained. In this sample the table shows approximately 2,300,000 clones, about nine tenths of which occur a single time. The ten top clones hold 0.37% of the sample. The sequenced sample was naive CD4+ T cells from PBMCs. The cell subset or site tag for this specimen amounts to: CD45RA+ positively selected. All receptors come from a man aged 18 to 29 in good health. Some clones in this sample may be carry-over from other donors' samples.

This rearrangement joins TRBV30 to TRBJ1-4, with D possibly being TRBD1 (5 bases). Germline CDR1 reads GTSNPN; CDR2 reads SVGIG (reference sequence). V was pared by 0 bases and J by 8 bases, with 19 bases between. This CDR3 is built from 16 residues. CDR3 coding DNA: TGTGCCTGGAGTGTACTCTGGGGCAGGGAAAGGGAAAAACTGTTTTTT. It codes for CAWSVLWGREREKLFF.

The chain joins TRBV4-2 to TRBJ2-3; 7 nucleotides match TRBD2. Germline CDR1 is LGHNA and CDR2 is YNFKEQ. V shed 7 bases, J shed 4 bases, and the junction held 11 bases outside the gene matches. The CDR3 loop spans 15 amino acids. Written as DNA, the CDR3 is TGTGCCAGCAACGCAAGGGTTCGGGGGGCAGATACGCAGTATTTT. Protein product: CASNARVRGADTQYF.

The V call is TRBV6-5, the J call TRBJ1-2, with 7 bases aligning to TRBD1. J gave up 8 bases and V 5 bases, and 11 bases lay outside the gene matches. Per germline, CDR1 MNHEY and CDR2 SVGAGI. The CDR3 has 14 amino acids. CDR3 nucleotides: TGTGCCAGCAGTGGGACGCCGGACAGGAAGGGCTACACCTTC. As protein: CASSGTPDRKGYTF.

The J gene is TRBJ2-1, the V gene TRBV5-1; a weak D match, TRBD2 (5 bases). CDR3 length equals 16 residues. Germline V gene lookup returns CDR1 SGHRS and CDR2 YFSETQ. V was pared by 4 bases and J by 5 bases, with 19 bases between. CDR3 loop: CASSAGGTGFNNEQFF. The DNA for the CDR3 is TGCGCCAGCAGCGCCGGCGGTACGGGGTTTAACAATGAGCAGTTCTTC. Together with reference TRBV5-1 and TRBJ2-1, the CDR3 gives the full variable domain: KAGVTQTPRYLIKTRGQQVTLSCSPISGHRSVSWYQQTPGQGLQFLFEYFSETQRNKGNFPGRFSGRQFSNSRSEMNVSTLELGDSALYLCASSAGGTGFNNEQFFGPGTRLTVL.

The rearrangement uses TRBV2 and TRBJ1-2, with a tentative D call TRBD1 (6 bases). The CDR3 contains 14 residues. From germline, CDR1 is SNHLY and CDR2 FYNNEI. The V end was cut by 2 bases, the J end by 5 bases, with 12 bases between. The CDR3 DNA reads as TGTGCCAGCAGTGAAATCGGACAGAAGTATGGCTACACCTTC. This translates into CASSEIGQKYGYTF.

The J gene is TRBJ2-7, the V gene TRBV29-1, with 9 bases aligning to TRBD2. Germline CDR1 reads SQVTM; CDR2 reads ANQGSEA. After removal of 5 bases from V and 7 bases from J, the junction contained 12 bases not matched to a gene. The CDR3 is 14 amino acids. The CDR3 region has the DNA TGCAGCGTTACCCCCTTAGCGGGAGTGGTTGAGCAGTACTTC. Its translation is CSVTPLAGVVEQYF.

Concerning this clone: The same CDR3 arises from other DNA sequences in this sample as well. The chain joins TRBV5-1 to TRBJ1-2, with a possible D match to TRBD1 (5 bases). This CDR3 comprises 13 residues. V lost 2 bases and J 4 bases, leaving 9 bases between the germline ends. Germline-derived CDR1 and CDR2 are SGHRS and YFSETQ. The CDR3 sequence is CASSLQESYGYTF. The CDR3, as DNA: TGCGCCAGCAGCTTACAGGAAAGCTATGGCTACACCTTC.

Note on this clone: Other nucleotide sequences in the sample specify the same CDR3. The chain uses TRBV28 and TRBJ1-2; 7 bases agree with TRBD1. The CDR3 covers 13 residues. V was pared by 2 bases and J by 4 bases, with 1 base of the junction left unmatched. CDR1 MDHEN and CDR2 SYDVKM come from the germline V gene. The CDR3 DNA is TGTGCCAGCAGTTTAGGGACAGTCTATGGCTACACCTTC. As protein: CASSLGTVYGYTF.

V is TRBV7-9 and J is TRBJ1-1; D is unclear. CDR1 is SEHNR and CDR2 is FQNEAQ in the germline V gene (reference sequence). Trimming removed 4 bases from V and 1 base from J, with 10 bases in between. This CDR3 comprises 14 residues. The CDR3 here is CASSSGNQNTEAFF. The CDR3 DNA reads TGTGCCAGCAGCTCCGGAAATCAGAACACTGAAGCTTTCTTT.

Concerning this clone: Different DNA sequences within this sample yield the same CDR3. The gene calls are TRBV28 and TRBJ1-3; maybe TRBD1 (5 bases). The CDR3 consists of 14 residues. Germline CDR1 and CDR2: MDHEN and SYDVKM. V lost 8 bases, J lost 0 bases, and 11 bases lay in between. CDR3 region: CASGDGDSGNTIYF. CDR3 coding DNA: TGTGCCAGCGGGGACGGAGACTCTGGAAACACCATATATTTT.

This chain uses TRBV25-1 with TRBJ2-3; D call uncertain. The V and J ends lost 4 bases and 1 base respectively, with 12 bases between them. CDR1 and CDR2 (germline): MGHDK, SYGVNS. The CDR3 extends over 15 amino acids. The CDR3 sequence is CASSVTMDRTDTQYF. CDR3 nucleotide sequence: TGTGCCAGCAGTGTTACAATGGACCGCACAGATACGCAGTATTTT.

The DNA of the CDR3 is TGTGCCAGCAGACCCTTAGCGGCTCTGTCTGCAGATACGCAGTATTTT. This codes for CASRPLAALSADTQYF. This chain joins TRBV7-8 and TRBJ2-3, with D possibly being TRBD2 (6 bases). Germline V gives CDR1 SGHVS, CDR2 FQNEAQ. V shed 6 bases and J shed 4 bases, with 20 bases lying between them. The CDR3 spans 16 residues.

The CDR3 spells CASSYGGTSNQPQHF. The DNA of the CDR3 is TGTGCCAGCAGTTACGGGGGCACTAGCAATCAGCCCCAGCATTTT. The chain has TRBV6-5 and TRBJ1-5; D is possibly TRBD1 (6 bases). Trimming shortened V by 2 bases and J by 0 bases, and 8 bases separated the two germline ends. CDR1 is MNHEY, CDR2 SVGAGI, per germline. CDR3 length: 15 residues.

The rearrangement joins TRBV29-1 to TRBJ2-1, with a possible D match to TRBD2 (6 bases). The CDR3 has 13 residues. The V gene's germline CDR1 is SQVTM and CDR2 ANQGSEA. The V gene lost 4 bases and the J gene lost 4 bases, with 11 bases spanning the gap. The CDR3 DNA sequence: TGCAGCGTTGGGGGACTCACATACAATGAGCAGTTCTTC. It is translated as CSVGGLTYNEQFF.

This rearrangement joins TRBV19 to TRBJ1-5; D is perhaps TRBD1 (6 bases). Per the germline V gene, CDR1 is LNHDA and CDR2 is SQIVND (reference sequence). V was trimmed by 1 base and J by 4 bases, leaving 14 bases between them. The CDR3 length is 16 residues. CDR3 in DNA: TGTGCCAGTAGTATAGTGACAGGCTCAGATAATCAGCCCCAGCATTTT. Translation gives CASSIVTGSDNQPQHF.

This chain links TRBV5-1 with TRBJ2-2; D uncertain. V was shortened by 0 bases and J by 0 bases, with 9 bases between the two germline ends. The CDR3 length is 16 residues. The V gene's germline CDR1 is SGHRS and CDR2 YFSETQ. In DNA, the CDR3 is TGCGCCAGCAGCTTGGAGCCCCCAGCGAACACCGGGGAGCTGTTTTTT. It translates to CASSLEPPANTGELFF.